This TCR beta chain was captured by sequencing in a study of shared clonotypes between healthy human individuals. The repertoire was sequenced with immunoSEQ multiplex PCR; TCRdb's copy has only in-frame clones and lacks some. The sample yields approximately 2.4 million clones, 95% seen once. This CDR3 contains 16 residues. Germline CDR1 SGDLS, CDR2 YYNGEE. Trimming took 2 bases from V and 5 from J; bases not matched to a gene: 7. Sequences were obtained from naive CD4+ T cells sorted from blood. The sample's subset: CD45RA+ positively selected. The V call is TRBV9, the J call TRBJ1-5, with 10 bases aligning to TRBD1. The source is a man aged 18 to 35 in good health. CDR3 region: CASSVPGTGVHQPQHF. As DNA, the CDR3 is TGTGCCAGCAGCGTTCCCGGGACAGGGGTTCATCAGCCCCAGCATTTT.